This is a list of T cell receptor beta chains from one sample in a study of cytomegalovirus exposure and HLA in healthy donors. Libraries were prepared by immunoSEQ multiplex PCR; TCRdb keeps only in-frame clonotypes and omits some of them. The data contain approximately 130,000 clones, about 61% of them singletons. Sequencing used PBMCs. The receptors were sampled from a middle-aged woman in good health and CMV-seronegative. Each CDR3 is given with its conserved first and last residue. The D gene is left open where the match is weak. Part of the rows lack a size; the others show once, few, many or a class for expanded clones.

v_gene	j_gene	abundance	d_gene	CDR3aa	CDR3nt
TRBV5-4	TRBJ2-3	.	.	CASSLEGSQGYTDTQYF	TGTGCCAGCAGCTTGGAAGGGTCACAGGGCTACACAGATACGCAGTATTTT
TRBV19	TRBJ1-4	.	.	CASSYRTTNEKLFF	TGTGCCAGTAGTTACAGAACAACTAATGAAAAACTGTTTTTT
TRBV5-1	TRBJ1-1	.	TRBD1	CASSALGQVNTEAFF	TGCGCCAGCAGTGCCTTGGGACAGGTGAACACTGAAGCTTTCTTT
TRBV30	TRBJ1-2	.	.	CAWSEAGYTF	TGTGCCTGGAGCGAGGCCGGCTACACCTTC
TRBV4-2	TRBJ1-4	.	.	CASSPLGESEKLFF	TGTGCCAGCAGTCCCCTTGGGGAGAGCGAAAAACTGTTTTTT
TRBV5-6	TRBJ1-5	.	.	CASSLGGLGSNQPQHF	TGTGCCAGCAGCTTGGGGGGGCTGGGTAGCAATCAGCCCCAGCATTTT
TRBV11-2	TRBJ1-2	.	.	CASSLDRGGQGRRAGYTF	TGTGCCAGCAGCTTAGATCGAGGGGGTCAGGGAAGGCGAGCTGGCTACACCTTC
TRBV7-3	TRBJ2-3	.	TRBD2	CASSLGRGAGHTDTQYF	TGTGCCAGCAGCCTGGGCCGGGGAGCGGGGCATACAGATACGCAGTATTTT
TRBV11-2	TRBJ1-1	few	TRBD1	CASSLSGGSLGFF	TGTGCCAGCAGCTTATCAGGGGGATCGCTCGGGTTCTTT
TRBV19	TRBJ1-6	few	.	CASSILGTIEFLLHF	TGTGCCAGTAGTATACTGGGGACTATCGAATTCCTCCTCCACTTT
TRBV19	TRBJ1-2	.	TRBD1	CASVSDRLEDGYTF	TGTGCCAGTGTGTCGGACAGGCTTGAGGATGGCTACACCTTC
TRBV2	TRBJ2-2	.	TRBD1	CASSEAGTVNTGELFF	TGTGCCAGCAGTGAAGCGGGGACAGTGAACACCGGGGAGCTGTTTTTT
TRBV5-1	TRBJ2-3	.	.	CASSLERTSTDTQYF	TGCGCCAGCAGCTTAGAGAGAACCAGCACAGATACGCAGTATTTT
TRBV6-1	TRBJ1-5	few	TRBD1	CASSLDRGHQPQHF	TGTGCCAGCAGTCTGGACAGGGGTCATCAGCCCCAGCATTTT
TRBV10-2	TRBJ2-7	once	TRBD1	CASRGGTGGGEQYF	TGCGCCAGCAGAGGAGGGACAGGGGGCGGCGAGCAGTACTTC
TRBV30	TRBJ1-6	.	.	CAWRAYREGSNSPLHF	TGTGCCTGGAGAGCTTACAGGGAGGGTTCGAATTCACCCCTCCACTTT
TRBV11-2	TRBJ2-3	.	.	CASSSSDTQYF	TGTGCCAGCAGCTCCTCAGATACGCAGTATTTT
TRBV9	TRBJ1-5	.	TRBD1	CASSVEGRGQGMRRGNQPQHF	TGTGCCAGCAGCGTAGAGGGGAGGGGACAGGGTATGCGACGAGGCAATCAGCCCCAGCATTTT
TRBV6-6	TRBJ1-1	.	.	CASSYARWALDTEAFF	TGTGCCAGCAGTTACGCTCGGTGGGCGTTGGACACTGAAGCTTTCTTT
TRBV30	TRBJ2-3	once	.	CAWSPLGASTDTQYF	TGTGCCTGGAGTCCCCTTGGGGCAAGCACAGATACGCAGTATTTT
TRBV6-1	TRBJ1-1	.	.	CASNGGREGNTEAFF	TGTGCCAGCAATGGTGGACGGGAGGGGAACACTGAAGCTTTCTTT
TRBV11-2	TRBJ1-1	few	TRBD1	CASSLDQGDEAFF	TGTGCCAGCAGCTTAGATCAGGGGGATGAAGCTTTCTTT
TRBV2	TRBJ1-1	.	.	CASKVTGSAEAFF	TGTGCCAGCAAGGTTACAGGGAGCGCTGAAGCTTTCTTT
TRBV6-5	TRBJ1-6	.	.	CASKRDNSNSPLHF	TGTGCCAGCAAACGGGACAACAGCAATTCACCCCTCCACTTT
TRBV12-5	TRBJ1-3	few	.	CASGLVPQGNTIYF	TGTGCTAGTGGTTTGGTACCGCAGGGAAACACCATATATTTT
TRBV4-3	TRBJ1-2	few	.	CASSQEAGYSPYYGYTF	TGCGCCAGCAGCCAAGAAGCTGGGTACAGCCCCTACTATGGCTACACCTTC
TRBV6-5	TRBJ2-7	.	TRBD2	CASSYESGGTYEQYF	TGTGCCAGCAGTTACGAGAGCGGGGGGACCTACGAGCAGTACTTC
TRBV9	TRBJ2-3	once	TRBD2	CASSGSSGELSTDTQYF	TGTGCCAGCAGCGGGTCGAGCGGGGAACTTAGCACAGATACGCAGTATTTT
TRBV5-1	TRBJ2-5	.	TRBD2	CASSSNQILAGVLETQYF	TGCGCCAGCAGCTCAAACCAAATACTAGCGGGGGTTTTGGAGACCCAGTACTTC
TRBV27	TRBJ1-1	.	.	CASSPQGRNTEAFF	TGTGCCAGCAGTCCTCAGGGTAGGAACACTGAAGCTTTCTTT
TRBV4-2	TRBJ1-4	.	TRBD1	CASSRRDRDIWVTNEKLFF	TGTGCCAGCAGCCGCCGGGACAGGGATATTTGGGTGACTAATGAAAAACTGTTTTTT
TRBV7-2	TRBJ1-1	few	.	CASSLAGAAAEAFF	TGTGCCAGCAGCTTAGCTGGAGCAGCCGCTGAAGCTTTCTTT
TRBV6-5	TRBJ2-5	.	.	CASSYSRGGQETQYF	TGTGCCAGCAGTTACTCTAGGGGGGGCCAAGAGACCCAGTACTTC
TRBV5-6	TRBJ2-2	.	.	CASSLQGRSRTGELFF	TGTGCCAGCAGCTTACAGGGAAGAAGCCGCACCGGGGAGCTGTTTTTT
TRBV10-3	TRBJ2-7	.	.	CATLQDNLGHEQYF	TGTGCCACCCTTCAGGACAATTTAGGCCACGAGCAGTACTTC
TRBV5-4	TRBJ2-1	.	.	CASSLLEHGNEQFF	TGTGCCAGCAGCCTTTTAGAACACGGGAATGAGCAGTTCTTC
TRBV19	TRBJ1-5	.	.	CASSIDIRESNQPQHF	TGTGCCAGTAGTATAGATATAAGGGAGAGCAATCAGCCCCAGCATTTT
TRBV28	TRBJ1-4	.	.	CASNSRVGNEKLFF	TGTGCCAGCAACTCGAGGGTGGGAAACGAAAAACTGTTTTTT
TRBV9	TRBJ2-5	.	.	CASSVEGQALQETQYF	TGTGCCAGCAGCGTAGAAGGCCAGGCGCTCCAAGAGACCCAGTACTTC
TRBV6-6	TRBJ2-5	.	.	CASSYPPTKPQETQYF	TGTGCCAGCAGTTACCCACCTACTAAACCGCAAGAGACCCAGTACTTC
TRBV5-4	TRBJ1-2	.	.	CASSAGGWRDGYTF	TGTGCCAGCAGCGCGGGAGGGTGGCGGGATGGCTACACCTTC
TRBV2	TRBJ1-5	.	TRBD1	CASSERAGGLGNQPQHF	TGTGCCAGCAGTGAACGGGCAGGGGGTCTGGGCAATCAGCCCCAGCATTTT
TRBV27	TRBJ1-6	.	.	CASRYTGSSPLHF	TGTGCCAGCAGATACACAGGGTCTTCACCCCTCCACTTT